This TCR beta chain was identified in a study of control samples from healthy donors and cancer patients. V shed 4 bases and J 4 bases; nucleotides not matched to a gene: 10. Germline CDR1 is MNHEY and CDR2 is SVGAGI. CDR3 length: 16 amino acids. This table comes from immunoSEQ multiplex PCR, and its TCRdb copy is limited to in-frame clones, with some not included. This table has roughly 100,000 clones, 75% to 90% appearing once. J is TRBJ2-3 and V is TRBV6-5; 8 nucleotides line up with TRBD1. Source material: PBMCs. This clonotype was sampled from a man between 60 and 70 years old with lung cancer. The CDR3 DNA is TGTGCCAGCAGTTTTCAGGACAGGGTTTTCGCAGATACGCAGTATTTT. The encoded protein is CASSFQDRVFADTQYF.